The present TCR beta chain was sequenced within a study of T cells expressing NK-cell markers. Germline lookup yields CDR1 ENHRY and CDR2 SYGVKD. This CDR3 is built from 13 residues. Scientists made TCR beta cDNA using 5'RACE template switching with UMIs. One entry per CDR3 protein, without DNA, is what TCRdb gives after re-calling the 5' RACE reads. The sample table includes hundreds of thousands of distinct CDR3 sequences. This chain uses TRBV10-3 with TRBJ2-5; the TRBD2 assignment by TCRdb is unverifiable without DNA. The origin of this receptor is a man between 18 and 29 years old in good health. Material: blood T cells: a sorted CD56 or NKG2C T cell subset, CD4+ or CD8+ T cells, or bulk PBMC T cells (not recorded which). CDR3: CATGLAPQETQYF.